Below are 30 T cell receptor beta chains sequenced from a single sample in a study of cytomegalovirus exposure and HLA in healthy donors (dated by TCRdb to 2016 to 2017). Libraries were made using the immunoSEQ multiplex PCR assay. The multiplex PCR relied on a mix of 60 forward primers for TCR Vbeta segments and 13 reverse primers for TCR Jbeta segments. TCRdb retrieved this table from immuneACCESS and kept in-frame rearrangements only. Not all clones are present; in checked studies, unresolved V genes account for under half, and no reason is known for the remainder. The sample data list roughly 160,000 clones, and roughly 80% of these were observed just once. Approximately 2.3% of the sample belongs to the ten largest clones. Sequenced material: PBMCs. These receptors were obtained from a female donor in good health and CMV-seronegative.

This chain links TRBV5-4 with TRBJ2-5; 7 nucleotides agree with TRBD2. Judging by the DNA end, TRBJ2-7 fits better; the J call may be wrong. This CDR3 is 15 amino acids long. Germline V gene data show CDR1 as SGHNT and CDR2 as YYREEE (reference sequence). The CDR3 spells CASSLPGGSSYEQYF. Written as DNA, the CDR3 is TGTGCCAGCAGCTTGCCGGGGGGATCTTCCTACGAGCAGTACTTC.

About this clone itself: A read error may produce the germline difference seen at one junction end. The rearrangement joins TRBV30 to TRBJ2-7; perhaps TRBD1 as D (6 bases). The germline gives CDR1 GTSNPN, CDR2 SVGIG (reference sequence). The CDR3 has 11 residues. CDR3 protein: CAWSVRTAPNF. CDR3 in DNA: TGTGCCTGGAGTGTACGGACAGCCCCTAACTTC.

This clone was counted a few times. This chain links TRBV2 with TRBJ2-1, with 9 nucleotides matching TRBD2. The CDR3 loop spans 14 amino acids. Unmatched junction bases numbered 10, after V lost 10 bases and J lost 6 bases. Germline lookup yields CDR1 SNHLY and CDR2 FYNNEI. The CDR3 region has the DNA TGTGCCACCAGAGGGCGGGAGGGAGGCAATGAGCAGTTCTTC. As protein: CATRGREGGNEQFF. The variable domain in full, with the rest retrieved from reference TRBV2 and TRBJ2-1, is EPEVTQTPSHQVTQMGQEVILRCVPISNHLYFYWYRQILGQKVEFLVSFYNNEISEKSEIFDDQFSVERPDGSNFTLKIRSTKLEDSAMYFCATRGREGGNEQFFGPGTRLTVL.

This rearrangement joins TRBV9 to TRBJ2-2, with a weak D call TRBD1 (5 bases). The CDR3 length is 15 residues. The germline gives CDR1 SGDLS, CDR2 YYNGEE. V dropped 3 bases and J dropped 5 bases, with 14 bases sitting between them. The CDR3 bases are TGTGCCAGCAGCGGGCCCTGGGGCCGAACCGGGGAGCTGTTTTTT. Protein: CASSGPWGRTGELFF. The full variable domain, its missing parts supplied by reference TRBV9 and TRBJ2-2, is DSGVTQTPKHLITATGQRVTLRCSPRSGDLSVYWYQQSLDQGLQFLIQYYNGEERAKGNILERFSAQQFPDLHSELNLSSLELGDSALYFCASSGPWGRTGELFFGEGSRLTVL.

The CDR3, as DNA: TGTGCCAGTACCCCGGGGACTAGTGGCTACGAGCAGTACTTC. Protein sequence: CASTPGTSGYEQYF. The chain recombines TRBV19 with TRBJ2-7, with 8 bases aligning to TRBD2. The CDR3 loop spans 14 amino acids. Unmatched junction bases numbered 8, after V lost 7 bases and J lost 3 bases. CDR1 is LNHDA and CDR2 is SQIVND in the germline V gene (reference sequence).

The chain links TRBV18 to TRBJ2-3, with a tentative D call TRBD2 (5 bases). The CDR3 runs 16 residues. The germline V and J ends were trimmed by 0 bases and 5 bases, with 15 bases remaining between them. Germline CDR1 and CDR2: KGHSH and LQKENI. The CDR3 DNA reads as TGTGCCAGCTCACCACCTGTCGGGGAGCCTAGAGATACGCAGTATTTT. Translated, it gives CASSPPVGEPRDTQYF.

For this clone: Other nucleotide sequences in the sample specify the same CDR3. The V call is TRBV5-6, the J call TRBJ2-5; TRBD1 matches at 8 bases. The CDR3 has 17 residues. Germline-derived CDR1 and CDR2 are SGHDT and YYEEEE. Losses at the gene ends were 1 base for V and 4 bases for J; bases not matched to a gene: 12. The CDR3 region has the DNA TGTGCCAGCAGCTTGCTCCCGGTATGGACAGGGATAGAGACCCAGTACTTC. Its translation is CASSLLPVWTGIETQYF.

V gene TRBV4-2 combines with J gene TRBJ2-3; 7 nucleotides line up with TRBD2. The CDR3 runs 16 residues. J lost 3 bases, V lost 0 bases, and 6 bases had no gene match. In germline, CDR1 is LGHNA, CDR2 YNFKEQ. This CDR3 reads CASSQDRWGGTDTQYF. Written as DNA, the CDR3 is TGTGCCAGCAGCCAAGATAGGTGGGGGGGGACAGATACGCAGTATTTT.

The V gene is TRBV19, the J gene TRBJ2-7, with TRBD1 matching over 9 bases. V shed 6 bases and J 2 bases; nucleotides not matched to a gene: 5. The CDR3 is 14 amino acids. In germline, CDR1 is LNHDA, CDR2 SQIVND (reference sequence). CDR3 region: CASSTGTGPYEQYF. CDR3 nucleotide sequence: TGTGCCAGTAGCACCGGGACAGGGCCCTACGAGCAGTACTTC.

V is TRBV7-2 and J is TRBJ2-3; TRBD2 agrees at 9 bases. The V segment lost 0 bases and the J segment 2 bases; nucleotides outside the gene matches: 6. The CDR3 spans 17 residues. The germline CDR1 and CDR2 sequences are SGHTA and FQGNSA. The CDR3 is CASSLAVTSGFTDTQYF. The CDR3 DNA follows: TGTGCCAGCAGCTTAGCAGTGACTAGCGGTTTCACAGATACGCAGTATTTT.

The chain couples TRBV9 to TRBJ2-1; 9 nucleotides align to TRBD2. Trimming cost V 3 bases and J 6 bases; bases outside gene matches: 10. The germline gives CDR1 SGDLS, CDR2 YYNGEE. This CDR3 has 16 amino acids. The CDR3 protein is CASSASLREGRNEQFF. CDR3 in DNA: TGTGCCAGCAGCGCATCCCTGCGGGAGGGCCGCAATGAGCAGTTCTTC. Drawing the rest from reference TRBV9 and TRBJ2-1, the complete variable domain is DSGVTQTPKHLITATGQRVTLRCSPRSGDLSVYWYQQSLDQGLQFLIQYYNGEERAKGNILERFSAQQFPDLHSELNLSSLELGDSALYFCASSASLREGRNEQFFGPGTRLTVL.

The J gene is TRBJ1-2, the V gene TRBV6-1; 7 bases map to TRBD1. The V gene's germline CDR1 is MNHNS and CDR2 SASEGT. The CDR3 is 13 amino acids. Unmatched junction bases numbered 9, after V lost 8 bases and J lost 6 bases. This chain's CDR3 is CASSIRGGDGYTF. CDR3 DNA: TGTGCCAGCTCTATAAGAGGGGGCGATGGCTACACCTTC.

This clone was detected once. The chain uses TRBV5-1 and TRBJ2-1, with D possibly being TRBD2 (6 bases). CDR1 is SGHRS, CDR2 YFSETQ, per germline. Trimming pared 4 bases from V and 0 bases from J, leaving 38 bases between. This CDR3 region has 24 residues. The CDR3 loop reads CASSQSRLNLAWSESVGSYNEQFF. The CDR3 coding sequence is TGCGCCAGCAGCCAGAGTAGACTAAATCTAGCGTGGTCTGAAAGCGTGGGCTCCTACAATGAGCAGTTCTTC.

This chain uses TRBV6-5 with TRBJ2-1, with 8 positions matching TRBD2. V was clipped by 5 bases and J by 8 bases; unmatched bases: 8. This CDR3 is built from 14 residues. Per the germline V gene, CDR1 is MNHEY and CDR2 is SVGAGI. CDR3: CASSEQAGEHEQFF. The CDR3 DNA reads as TGTGCCAGCAGTGAGCAAGCGGGGGAACATGAGCAGTTCTTC.

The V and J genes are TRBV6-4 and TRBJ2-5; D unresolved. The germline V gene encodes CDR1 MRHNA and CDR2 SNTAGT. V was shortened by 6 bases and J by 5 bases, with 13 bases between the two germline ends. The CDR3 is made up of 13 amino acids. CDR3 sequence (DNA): TGTGCCAGCAGCCCCCGTCCACGGGAGACCCAGTACTTC. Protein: CASSPRPRETQYF.

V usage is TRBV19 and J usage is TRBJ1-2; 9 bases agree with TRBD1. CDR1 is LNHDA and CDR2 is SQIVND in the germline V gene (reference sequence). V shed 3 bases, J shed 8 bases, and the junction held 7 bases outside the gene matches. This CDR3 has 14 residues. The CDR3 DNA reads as TGTGCCAGTAGTATCGGGACAGGGCCTGTAGGCTACACCTTC. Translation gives CASSIGTGPVGYTF.

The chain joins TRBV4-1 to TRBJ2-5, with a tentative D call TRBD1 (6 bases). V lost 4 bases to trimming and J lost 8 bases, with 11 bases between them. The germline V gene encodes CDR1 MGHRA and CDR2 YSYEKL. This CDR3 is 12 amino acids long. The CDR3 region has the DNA TGCGCCAGCAGCCCGACAGGCCGAACCCAGTACTTC. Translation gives CASSPTGRTQYF.

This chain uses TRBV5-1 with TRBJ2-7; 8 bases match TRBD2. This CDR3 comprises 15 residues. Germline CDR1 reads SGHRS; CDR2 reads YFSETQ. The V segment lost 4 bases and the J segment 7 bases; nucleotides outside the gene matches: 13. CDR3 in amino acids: CASSVGTRTFREQYF. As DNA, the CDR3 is TGCGCCAGCAGCGTGGGGACTAGGACGTTTCGGGAGCAGTACTTC. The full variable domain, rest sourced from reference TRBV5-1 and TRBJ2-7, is KAGVTQTPRYLIKTRGQQVTLSCSPISGHRSVSWYQQTPGQGLQFLFEYFSETQRNKGNFPGRFSGRQFSNSRSEMNVSTLELGDSALYLCASSVGTRTFREQYFGPGTRLTVT.

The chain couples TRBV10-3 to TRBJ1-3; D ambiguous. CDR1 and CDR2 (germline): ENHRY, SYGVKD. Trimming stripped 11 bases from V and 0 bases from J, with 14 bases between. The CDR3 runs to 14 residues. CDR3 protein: CAARVHSSGNTIYF. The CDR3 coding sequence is TGTGCCGCCCGAGTCCACTCCTCTGGAAACACCATATATTTT.

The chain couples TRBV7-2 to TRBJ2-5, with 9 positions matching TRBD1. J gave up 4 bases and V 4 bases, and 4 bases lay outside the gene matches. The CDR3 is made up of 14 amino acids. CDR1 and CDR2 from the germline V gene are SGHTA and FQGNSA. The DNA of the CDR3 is TGTGCCAGCAGCTGGGGGGGACAGGGAGAGACCCAGTACTTC. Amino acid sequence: CASSWGGQGETQYF.

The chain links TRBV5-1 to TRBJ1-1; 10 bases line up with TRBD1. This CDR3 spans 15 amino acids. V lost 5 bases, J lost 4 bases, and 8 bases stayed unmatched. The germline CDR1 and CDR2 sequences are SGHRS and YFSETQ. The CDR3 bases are TGCGCCAGCAGGGAACGGACAGGGGGGATCACTGAAGCTTTCTTT. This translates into CASRERTGGITEAFF.

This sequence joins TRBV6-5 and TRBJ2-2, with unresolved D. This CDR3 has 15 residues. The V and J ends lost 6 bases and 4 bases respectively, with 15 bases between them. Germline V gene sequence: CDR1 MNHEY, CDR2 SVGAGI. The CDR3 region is CASRQTARTTGELFF. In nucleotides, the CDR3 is TGTGCCAGCAGACAGACCGCCAGAACCACCGGGGAGCTGTTTTTT.

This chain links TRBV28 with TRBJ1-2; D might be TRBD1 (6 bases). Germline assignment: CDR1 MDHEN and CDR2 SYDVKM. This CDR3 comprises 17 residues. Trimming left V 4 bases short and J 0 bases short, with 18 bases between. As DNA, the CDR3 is TGTGCCAGCAGTTCAGGGGAATTGACAGGAGCTAACTATGGCTACACCTTC. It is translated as CASSSGELTGANYGYTF.

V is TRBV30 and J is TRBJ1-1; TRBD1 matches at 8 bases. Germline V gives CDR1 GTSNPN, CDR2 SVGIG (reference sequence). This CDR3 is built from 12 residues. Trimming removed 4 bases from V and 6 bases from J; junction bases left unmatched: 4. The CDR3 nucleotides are TGTGCCTGGATTACAGGGGGGGCTGAAGCTTTCTTT. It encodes CAWITGGAEAFF. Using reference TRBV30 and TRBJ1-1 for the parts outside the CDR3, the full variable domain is SQTIHQWPATLVQPVGSPLSLECTVEGTSNPNLYWYRQAAGRGLQLLFYSVGIGQISSEVPQNLSASRPQDRQFILSSKKLLLSDSGFYLCAWITGGAEAFFGQGTRLTVV.

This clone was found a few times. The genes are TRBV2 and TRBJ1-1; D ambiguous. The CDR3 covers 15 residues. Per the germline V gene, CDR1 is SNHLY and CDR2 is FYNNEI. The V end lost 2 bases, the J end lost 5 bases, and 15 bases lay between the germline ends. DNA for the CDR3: TGTGCCAGCAGTGAATGGGAGGCCGGGAGGACTGAAGCTTTCTTT. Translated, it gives CASSEWEAGRTEAFF.

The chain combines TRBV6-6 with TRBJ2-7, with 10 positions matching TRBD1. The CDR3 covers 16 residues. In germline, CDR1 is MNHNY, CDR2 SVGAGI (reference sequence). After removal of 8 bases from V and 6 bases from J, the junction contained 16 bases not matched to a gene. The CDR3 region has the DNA TGTGCCAGCGGGCGTATTTCGGGACAGGGGTCCCGCGAGCAGTACTTC. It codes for CASGRISGQGSREQYF.

This CDR3 is CASSYSTGSADTQYF. CDR3 DNA sequence: TGTGCCAGCAGTTACTCCACAGGGAGTGCAGATACGCAGTATTTT. This chain connects TRBV6-5 to TRBJ2-3, with D possibly being TRBD1 (6 bases). Per the germline V gene, CDR1 is MNHEY and CDR2 is SVGAGI. V lost 0 bases, J lost 4 bases, and 11 bases lay in between. The CDR3 extends over 15 amino acids.

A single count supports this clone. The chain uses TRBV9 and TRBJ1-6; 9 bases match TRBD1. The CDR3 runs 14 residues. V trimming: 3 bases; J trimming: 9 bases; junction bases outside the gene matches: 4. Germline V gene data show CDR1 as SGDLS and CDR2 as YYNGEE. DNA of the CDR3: TGTGCCAGCAGCGGCCGGGACAGGGCTTCACCCCTCCACTTT. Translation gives CASSGRDRASPLHF.

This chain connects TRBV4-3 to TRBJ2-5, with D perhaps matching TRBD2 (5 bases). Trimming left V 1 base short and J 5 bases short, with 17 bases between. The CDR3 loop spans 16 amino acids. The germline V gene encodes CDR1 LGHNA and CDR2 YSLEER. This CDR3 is CASSQAPGIGRETQYF. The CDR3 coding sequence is TGCGCCAGCAGCCAAGCCCCCGGGATCGGGCGGGAGACCCAGTACTTC.

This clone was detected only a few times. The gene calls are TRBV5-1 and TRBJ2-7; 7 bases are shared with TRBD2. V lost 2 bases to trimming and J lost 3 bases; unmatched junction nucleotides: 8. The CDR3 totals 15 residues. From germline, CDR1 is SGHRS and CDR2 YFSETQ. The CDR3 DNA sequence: TGCGCCAGCAGCTTTCGGCCTAGCGGAAGCTACGAGCAGTACTTC. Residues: CASSFRPSGSYEQYF.